This is a list of T cell receptor beta chains from one sample in a study of post-analysis software for immune sequencing data. Via MiXCR, TCRdb re-called the PCR reads, giving one row per CDR3 protein. Here the sample spans around 770,000 distinct CDR3 sequences, around 46% being singletons. The specimen was blood. The receptors were gathered from a girl under 18 with multiple sclerosis. Both conserved end residues are part of each CDR3. The order of the fields is CDR3 DNA, CDR3 protein, D gene, J gene, clone size, V gene. The D gene is left open where the match is weak. Not every row has a clone size; where given, it reads once, few, many or a size class.

cdr3_nt: TGTGCCAGCAGCTCCGGGGGAGCTGAAGCTTTCTTT
cdr3_aa: CASSSGGAEAFF
d_call: -
j_call: TRBJ1-1
clone_size: few
v_call: TRBV7-9

cdr3_nt: TGTGCCAGCAGTCTACCACTCCTACGGGACAGCTCCTACGAGCAGTACTTC
cdr3_aa: CASSLPLLRDSSYEQYF
d_call: TRBD1
j_call: TRBJ2-7
clone_size: few
v_call: TRBV7-9

cdr3_nt: TGTGCCAGCAGCACCCGGACTACCAACAATGAGCAGTTCTTC
cdr3_aa: CASSTRTTNNEQFF
d_call: -
j_call: TRBJ2-1
clone_size: -
v_call: TRBV7-9

cdr3_nt: TGCGCCAGCAGCTTGGACAGTACCTACGAGCAGTACTTC
cdr3_aa: CASSLDSTYEQYF
d_call: -
j_call: TRBJ2-7
clone_size: few
v_call: TRBV27

cdr3_nt: TGTGCCAGCAGCTTCGGGACTAGCGGATACAATGAGCAGTTCTTC
cdr3_aa: CASSFGTSGYNEQFF
d_call: TRBD2
j_call: TRBJ2-1
clone_size: few
v_call: TRBV11-2

cdr3_nt: TGCAGTGCTAGAGACAGCTCCGACTACGAGCAGTACTTC
cdr3_aa: CSARDSSDYEQYF
d_call: -
j_call: TRBJ2-7
clone_size: many
v_call: TRBV20-1

cdr3_nt: TGTGCCAGCAGTCCGCCATATCAGCCCCAGCATTTT
cdr3_aa: CASSPPYQPQHF
d_call: -
j_call: TRBJ1-5
clone_size: few
v_call: TRBV28

cdr3_nt: TGCGCCAGCAGCGGAGATCTCCTCGAGCAGTACTTC
cdr3_aa: CASSGDLLEQYF
d_call: -
j_call: TRBJ2-7
clone_size: -
v_call: TRBV5-1

cdr3_nt: TGCGCCAGCAGCTTGAGGGCAGGTCCACCCAGCTCCTACGAGCAGTACTTC
cdr3_aa: CASSLRAGPPSSYEQYF
d_call: -
j_call: TRBJ2-7
clone_size: few
v_call: TRBV5-1

cdr3_nt: TGCGCCACACTAGCGAACTACGAGCAGTACTTC
cdr3_aa: CATLANYEQYF
d_call: TRBD2
j_call: TRBJ2-7
clone_size: -
v_call: TRBV10-2

cdr3_nt: TGCGGCAGCAGTGACAGGGTCGATCAGCCCCAGCATTTT
cdr3_aa: CGSSDRVDQPQHF
d_call: TRBD1
j_call: TRBJ1-5
clone_size: -
v_call: TRBV10-2

cdr3_nt: TGCAGCGTTGAGGGACGCTCGGACAGGGGAAACTACGAGCAGTACTTC
cdr3_aa: CSVEGRSDRGNYEQYF
d_call: TRBD1
j_call: TRBJ2-7
clone_size: -
v_call: TRBV29-1

cdr3_nt: TGTGCCAGCAGTTTAGTGGTTACTAGCGGGGCTACCGAAGAGACCCAGTACTTC
cdr3_aa: CASSLVVTSGATEETQYF
d_call: TRBD2
j_call: TRBJ2-5
clone_size: few
v_call: TRBV12-3/TRBV12-4

cdr3_nt: TGTGCCAGCGGGACCCCTTTGGGAGGGGATACGCAGTATTTT
cdr3_aa: CASGTPLGGDTQYF
d_call: TRBD2
j_call: TRBJ2-3
clone_size: few
v_call: TRBV6-1

cdr3_nt: TGTGCCAGCAGCCAAGGGACCATTGGATTCACTGAAGCTTTCTTT
cdr3_aa: CASSQGTIGFTEAFF
d_call: -
j_call: TRBJ1-1
clone_size: -
v_call: TRBV7-6

cdr3_nt: TGCAGTGCTAGAGATCTCGAGTATGGCTACACCTTC
cdr3_aa: CSARDLEYGYTF
d_call: -
j_call: TRBJ1-2
clone_size: few
v_call: TRBV20-1

cdr3_nt: TGTGCCAGCAGCTTAGGGTCAGCGGGAGCCTTAGGAGAGACCCAGTACTTC
cdr3_aa: CASSLGSAGALGETQYF
d_call: TRBD2
j_call: TRBJ2-5
clone_size: few
v_call: TRBV7-6

cdr3_nt: TGTGCCAGCAGTTTAGGACAGCCGGGTCGAAACATTCAGTACTTC
cdr3_aa: CASSLGQPGRNIQYF
d_call: -
j_call: TRBJ2-4
clone_size: few
v_call: TRBV27

cdr3_nt: TGTGCCAGCAGTTCACACAGCCGAGCTAACTATGGCTACACCTTC
cdr3_aa: CASSSHSRANYGYTF
d_call: -
j_call: TRBJ1-2
clone_size: few
v_call: TRBV27

cdr3_nt: TGTGCCAGCAGCGCCAGGGGGGAGTTAAACCTCTGGCAGTACTTC
cdr3_aa: CASSARGELNLWQYF
d_call: -
j_call: TRBJ2-7
clone_size: -
v_call: TRBV13

cdr3_nt: TGTGCCAGCAGCTCAACAGGGGGGGGCCATTATGGCTACACCTTC
cdr3_aa: CASSSTGGGHYGYTF
d_call: TRBD1
j_call: TRBJ1-2
clone_size: -
v_call: TRBV6-5

cdr3_nt: TGTGCCAGCAGCTTTTGGGACAGGGGGTCGTCGGGCGAGCAGTACTTC
cdr3_aa: CASSFWDRGSSGEQYF
d_call: TRBD1
j_call: TRBJ2-7
clone_size: few
v_call: TRBV5-5

cdr3_nt: TGCAGTGCTAGGGACAGGGCGCGGGAGACCCAGTACTTC
cdr3_aa: CSARDRARETQYF
d_call: TRBD1
j_call: TRBJ2-5
clone_size: -
v_call: TRBV20-1

cdr3_nt: TGTGCCAGCAGCAGACCCTTAGTAGCGGGAGACATCACAGATACGCAGTATTTT
cdr3_aa: CASSRPLVAGDITDTQYF
d_call: TRBD2
j_call: TRBJ2-3
clone_size: -
v_call: TRBV7-9

cdr3_nt: TGTGCCAGTAGCACATGGCAGCCTGCTAACTATGGCTACACCTTC
cdr3_aa: CASSTWQPANYGYTF
d_call: -
j_call: TRBJ1-2
clone_size: -
v_call: TRBV19

cdr3_nt: TGTGCCAGCACGGACAGGGGGGATCAGCCCCAGCATTTT
cdr3_aa: CASTDRGDQPQHF
d_call: TRBD1
j_call: TRBJ1-5
clone_size: few
v_call: TRBV6-2/TRBV6-3

cdr3_nt: TGTGCCTGGAGTGTTCGCGGGGCGAGAGATACGCAGTATTTT
cdr3_aa: CAWSVRGARDTQYF
d_call: -
j_call: TRBJ2-3
clone_size: -
v_call: TRBV30

cdr3_nt: TGTGCCAGCAGTTACTACGGGGGCGGGGGCTCTGGGGCCAACGTCCTGACTTTC
cdr3_aa: CASSYYGGGGSGANVLTF
d_call: -
j_call: TRBJ2-6
clone_size: -
v_call: TRBV6-5

cdr3_nt: TGTGCCATCAGTGAGTCGGAGGGGAGCACAGATACGCAGTATTTT
cdr3_aa: CAISESEGSTDTQYF
d_call: -
j_call: TRBJ2-3
clone_size: few
v_call: TRBV10-3

cdr3_nt: TGCGCCAGCAGCTTGGAGCCTCGGAGGGGGACCCAGCATTTT
cdr3_aa: CASSLEPRRGTQHF
d_call: -
j_call: TRBJ1-5
clone_size: -
v_call: TRBV5-1

cdr3_nt: TGCAGTGCGACAGGGATTATCGGGGGGCGAGAGTGGGAGCAGTTCTTC
cdr3_aa: CSATGIIGGREWEQFF
d_call: -
j_call: TRBJ2-1
clone_size: few
v_call: TRBV20-1

cdr3_nt: TGTGCCACCAGCAGAGCCAGGGGAAACATTCAGTACTTC
cdr3_aa: CATSRARGNIQYF
d_call: -
j_call: TRBJ2-4
clone_size: few
v_call: TRBV15

cdr3_nt: TGTGCCAGCACAGGAGACTCTAACTATGGCTACACCTTC
cdr3_aa: CASTGDSNYGYTF
d_call: -
j_call: TRBJ1-2
clone_size: -
v_call: TRBV28

cdr3_nt: TGTGCCAGCAGCCCCCGTGGTGTGGGCACAGATACGCAGTATTTT
cdr3_aa: CASSPRGVGTDTQYF
d_call: -
j_call: TRBJ2-3
clone_size: many
v_call: TRBV7-2

cdr3_nt: TGCAGCGTTGGACTCCGGGGCGGGGAGCTGTTTTTT
cdr3_aa: CSVGLRGGELFF
d_call: -
j_call: TRBJ2-2
clone_size: -
v_call: TRBV29-1

cdr3_nt: TGTGCCAGCAGCCCAAAGTGGTCGGTCAATGAGCAGTTCTTC
cdr3_aa: CASSPKWSVNEQFF
d_call: -
j_call: TRBJ2-1
clone_size: few
v_call: TRBV6-5

cdr3_nt: TGCGCCAGCAGCCAAGGGCAAGGTTACCGGGAGGGCCGCGAGACCCAGTACTTC
cdr3_aa: CASSQGQGYREGRETQYF
d_call: TRBD2
j_call: TRBJ2-5
clone_size: -
v_call: TRBV4-3

cdr3_nt: TGCGCCAGCAGCTTGACTCAAGAGACCCAGTACTTC
cdr3_aa: CASSLTQETQYF
d_call: -
j_call: TRBJ2-5
clone_size: many
v_call: TRBV5-1

cdr3_nt: TGTGCCAGCAGCTTTGACTCTCAAGAGACCCAGTACTTC
cdr3_aa: CASSFDSQETQYF
d_call: -
j_call: TRBJ2-5
clone_size: few
v_call: TRBV12-3/TRBV12-4

cdr3_nt: TGTGCCAGCAGCTTCCAGGGGGCGGACCACACTGAAGCTTTATTT
cdr3_aa: CASSFQGADHTEALF
d_call: TRBD1
j_call: TRBJ1-1
clone_size: once
v_call: TRBV7-2

cdr3_nt: TGTGCCAGCAGCAATCCCGGGACTAGCGACCGGGCCCAAGAGACCCAGTACTTC
cdr3_aa: CASSNPGTSDRAQETQYF
d_call: TRBD2
j_call: TRBJ2-5
clone_size: -
v_call: TRBV5-4

cdr3_nt: TGTGCCAGCAGCTTAAGGGGACTAGCGGGCTACAATGAGCAGTTCTTC
cdr3_aa: CASSLRGLAGYNEQFF
d_call: TRBD2
j_call: TRBJ2-1
clone_size: few
v_call: TRBV7-3

cdr3_nt: TGTGCCAGCTCACCGCTCGGGCGGGCATACAATGAGCAGTTCTTC
cdr3_aa: CASSPLGRAYNEQFF
d_call: -
j_call: TRBJ2-1
clone_size: -
v_call: TRBV18

cdr3_nt: TGTGCCAGCAGCCAGGACAGATCAGAGTCAGATACGCAGTATTTT
cdr3_aa: CASSQDRSESDTQYF
d_call: -
j_call: TRBJ2-3
clone_size: few
v_call: TRBV7-9

cdr3_nt: TGTGCCATCAGTGAACGAGGTAACTCCTACAATGAGCAGTTCTTC
cdr3_aa: CAISERGNSYNEQFF
d_call: -
j_call: TRBJ2-1
clone_size: -
v_call: TRBV10-3

cdr3_nt: TGTGCCAGCAGTGAAGTACTAGCGGGAGTAGATACGCAGTATTTT
cdr3_aa: CASSEVLAGVDTQYF
d_call: TRBD2
j_call: TRBJ2-3
clone_size: once
v_call: TRBV2

cdr3_nt: TGCAGTGCTAGGGGGGAAAACAATGACTACGAGCAGTACTTC
cdr3_aa: CSARGENNDYEQYF
d_call: -
j_call: TRBJ2-7
clone_size: few
v_call: TRBV20-1

cdr3_nt: TGTGCCAGCAGCTTCGGGACAGGGAACGGCGAGCAGTACTTC
cdr3_aa: CASSFGTGNGEQYF
d_call: TRBD1
j_call: TRBJ2-7
clone_size: -
v_call: TRBV11-2

cdr3_nt: TGCGCCAGCAGCCCCGCGGTCCCTAGCGGCCCTTACACAGATACGCAGTATTTT
cdr3_aa: CASSPAVPSGPYTDTQYF
d_call: TRBD2
j_call: TRBJ2-3
clone_size: few
v_call: TRBV4-1

cdr3_nt: TGCAGTGCTAGACAGGGCAACGAGCAGTACTTC
cdr3_aa: CSARQGNEQYF
d_call: -
j_call: TRBJ2-7
clone_size: -
v_call: TRBV20-1

cdr3_nt: TGTGCCAGCAGCCGACGGGGACCGACCTACGAGCAGTACTTC
cdr3_aa: CASSRRGPTYEQYF
d_call: -
j_call: TRBJ2-7
clone_size: -
v_call: TRBV4-2